This T cell receptor (beta chain) was captured by sequencing in a study of siplizumab effects on memory and regulatory T cells. The method was immunoSEQ multiplex PCR; TCRdb's version includes in-frame clones alone and lacks a portion of them. The sample has about 91,000 clones, 96% seen once. Details on this clone: The target antigen is unknown.

Study-wide results and caveats: The authors did not confirm suppressive function in proliferating Tregs from siplizumab cultures.

Germline CDR1 reads SGHVS; CDR2 reads FQNEAQ. The CDR3 has 15 amino acids. Trimming at V came to 4 bases and at J to 9 bases, leaving 7 bases not matched to a gene. The V and J genes are TRBV7-8 and TRBJ2-1, with 12 positions matching TRBD2. The receptor comes from a human donor in good health. Material: naive CD4+ T cells sorted from blood. For the CDR3, the DNA is TGTGCCAGCAGCTCCTCTAGCGGGGGGGCCCCTGAGCAGTTCTTC. Translated: CASSSSSGGAPEQFF.